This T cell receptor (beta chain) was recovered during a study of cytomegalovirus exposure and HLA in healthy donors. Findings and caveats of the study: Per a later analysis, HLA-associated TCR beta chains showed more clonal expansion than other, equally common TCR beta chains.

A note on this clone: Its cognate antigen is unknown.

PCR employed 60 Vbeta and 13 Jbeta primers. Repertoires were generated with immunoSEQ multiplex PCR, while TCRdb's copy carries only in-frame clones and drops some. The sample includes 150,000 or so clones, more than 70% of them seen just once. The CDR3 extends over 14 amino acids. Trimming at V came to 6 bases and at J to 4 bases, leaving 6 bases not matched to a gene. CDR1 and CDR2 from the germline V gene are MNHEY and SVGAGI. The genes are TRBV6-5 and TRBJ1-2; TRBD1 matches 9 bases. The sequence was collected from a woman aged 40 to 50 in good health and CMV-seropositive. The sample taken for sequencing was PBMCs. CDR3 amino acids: CASSPGTGIYGYTF. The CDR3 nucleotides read TGTGCCAGCAGCCCCGGGACAGGGATCTATGGCTACACCTTC.